Following are 27 T cell receptor beta chains from one sample sequenced in a study of T cell responses to AZD1222 COVID-19 vaccine. Libraries were prepared by immunoSEQ multiplex PCR; TCRdb keeps only in-frame clonotypes and omits some of them. The data show roughly 65,000 clones, with 75% to 90% seen just once and 20% to 25% held by the top ten. The sample here was peripheral blood, taken 28 days after the second AZD1222 dose. The receptors shown here come from an adult who received the AZD1222 COVID-19 vaccine.

The chain links TRBV5-1 to TRBJ2-3; D gene ambiguous. The CDR3 runs 11 residues. Trimming removed 6 bases from V and 0 bases from J, with 2 bases in between. Germline CDR1 is SGHRS and CDR2 is YFSETQ. CDR3 bases: TGCGCCAGCATGAGCACAGATACGCAGTATTTT. Translation gives CASMSTDTQYF.

J is TRBJ1-2 and V is TRBV18; 7 bases match TRBD1. The CDR3 has 14 amino acids. V gave up 3 bases and J gave up 5 bases; unmatched junction bases: 6. Germline lookup yields CDR1 KGHSH and CDR2 LQKENI. The CDR3 coding sequence is TGTGCCAGCTCACCCGACAGGGCAGCGTATGGCTACACCTTC. Translated: CASSPDRAAYGYTF.

The rearrangement links TRBV29-1 to TRBJ2-1, with no clear D. The CDR3 has 15 residues. Germline lookup yields CDR1 SQVTM and CDR2 ANQGSEA. Between the trimmed V and J ends, which lost 3 bases and 0 bases, there was a span of 12 bases. CDR3 bases: TGCAGCGTTGAGCCACGGGTTAGCTCCTACAATGAGCAGTTCTTC. As protein: CSVEPRVSSYNEQFF.

This sequence joins TRBV12-3 or TRBV12-4 and TRBJ2-3; D gene uncertain. Trimming pared 7 bases from V and 4 bases from J, leaving 9 bases between. The CDR3 contains 12 residues. The chain's CDR3 is CASTGNADTQYF. In DNA, the CDR3 is TGTGCCAGCACTGGGAACGCAGATACGCAGTATTTT.

CDR3 DNA sequence: TGTGCCAGCAGCTCTTCAGGGGTAAGAGGCTACACCTTC. Its protein product is CASSSSGVRGYTF. The chain recombines TRBV7-9 with TRBJ1-2, with a tentative D call TRBD1 (6 bases). This CDR3 spans 13 amino acids. The ends were cut back, 4 bases at V and 8 bases at J, with 14 bases in the middle. In germline, CDR1 is SEHNR, CDR2 FQNEAQ (reference sequence).

The chain employs TRBV6-4 and TRBJ2-3; D tentatively fits TRBD1 or TRBD2 (5 bases each). Germline V gene data show CDR1 as MRHNA and CDR2 as SNTAGT. CDR3 length: 16 amino acids. Trimming took 0 bases from V and 2 from J, leaving 12 bases between them. CDR3 nucleotides: TGTGCCAGCAGTGACTCGAGTCGGGGCCACACAGATACGCAGTATTTT. It specifies CASSDSSRGHTDTQYF.

The rearrangement uses TRBV28 and TRBJ2-6; D unresolved. Germline CDR1 is MDHEN and CDR2 is SYDVKM. The CDR3 covers 11 residues. Trimming removed 2 bases at V and 14 bases at J, with 7 bases between. The CDR3 region has the DNA TGTGCCAGCAGTTTAGCGCAAATCCTGACTTTC. Translation gives CASSLAQILTF.

This sequence joins TRBV5-1 and TRBJ1-2; D call uncertain. Germline CDR1 is SGHRS and CDR2 is YFSETQ. The CDR3 sequence is 14 residues long. Deletions cut 0 bases from V and 8 bases from J, with 14 bases between. This CDR3 is CASSLALLSGGYTF. Here the CDR3 DNA reads TGCGCCAGCAGCTTGGCCCTCCTGTCCGGCGGCTACACCTTC.

V usage is TRBV11-3 and J usage is TRBJ2-5, with D maybe TRBD2 (5 bases). CDR3 size: 15 residues. Deletions cut 5 bases from V and 7 bases from J, with 20 bases between. In germline, CDR1 is SGHNT, CDR2 YENEEA. Here the CDR3 DNA reads TGTGCCAGCAGCCAAGGACTGTCTAGTCTGGGGACCCAGTACTTC. Translation: CASSQGLSSLGTQYF. Full variable domain (outside the CDR3, taken from reference TRBV11-3 and TRBJ2-5): EAGVVQSPRYKIIEKKQPVAFWCNPISGHNTLYWYLQNLGQGPELLIRYENEEAVDDSQLPKDRFSAERLKGVDSTLKIQPAELGDSAVYLCASSQGLSSLGTQYFGPGTRLLVL.

The chain has TRBV11-3 and TRBJ1-3; D remains ambiguous. The CDR3 covers 11 residues. Germline V gene lookup returns CDR1 SGHNT and CDR2 YENEEA. Trimming left V 2 bases short and J 5 bases short, with 1 base between. The DNA for the CDR3 is TGTGCCAGCAGCTTAAGAAACACCATATATTTT. Translated, it gives CASSLRNTIYF.

The chain couples TRBV27 to TRBJ1-2; possible D gene TRBD1, 5 bases. Germline loops: CDR1 MNHEY, CDR2 SMNVEV (reference sequence). The length of the CDR3 is 14 residues. The germline V and J ends were trimmed by 2 bases and 8 bases, with 15 bases remaining between them. The CDR3 DNA reads TGTGCCAGCAGTTTAGTTCGGGGGAGGGGCGGCTACACCTTC. Translation: CASSLVRGRGGYTF.

The chain has TRBV19 and TRBJ1-3, with unresolved D. From germline, CDR1 is LNHDA and CDR2 SQIVND (reference sequence). The CDR3 runs to 15 residues. Trimming shortened V by 7 bases and J by 3 bases, and 16 bases separated the two germline ends. CDR3 sequence (DNA): TGTGCCAGTACCCCGGGAGCAGGCGGTGGAAACACCATATATTTT. Encoded protein: CASTPGAGGGNTIYF.

The J gene is TRBJ1-5, the V gene TRBV2, with 8 bases fitting TRBD1. Germline CDR1 and CDR2: SNHLY and FYNNEI. V lost 7 bases, J lost 3 bases, and 8 bases stayed unmatched. The CDR3 length is 15 residues. CDR3 sequence reads: CASTTQGASNQPQHF. As DNA, the CDR3 is TGTGCCAGCACAACCCAGGGGGCCTCCAATCAGCCCCAGCATTTT.

The J gene is TRBJ2-3, the V gene TRBV14, with 8 bases aligning to TRBD2. The CDR3 is made up of 15 amino acids. V shed 1 base, J shed 4 bases, and the junction held 4 bases outside the gene matches. CDR1 SGHDN and CDR2 FVKESK come from the germline V gene. The DNA of the CDR3 is TGTGCCAGCAGCCAAGTGGTAGCGGGATCAGATACGCAGTATTTT. This translates into CASSQVVAGSDTQYF.

The V call is TRBV3-1 (or the pseudogene TRBV3-2), the J call TRBJ1-2; a possible D gene is TRBD1 (5 bases). Germline V gives CDR1 LGHDT, CDR2 YNNKEL (reference sequence). The germline V and J ends were trimmed by 1 base and 2 bases, with 14 bases remaining between them. CDR3 size: 16 residues. In nucleotides, the CDR3 is TGTGCCAGCAGCCAAGCATTTAAGGGGCGCAACTATGGCTACACCTTC. Its translation is CASSQAFKGRNYGYTF.

The rearrangement uses TRBV14 and TRBJ2-5; D is perhaps TRBD2 (6 bases). There are 19 residues in the CDR3. From germline, CDR1 is SGHDN and CDR2 FVKESK. With 1 base removed from V and 3 bases from J, the gap between germline ends came to 24 bases. CDR3 nucleotide sequence: TGTGCCAGCAGCCAAGTGAGGGTTCGGTTAGTAGCGGTTAAAGAGACCCAGTACTTC. Translation: CASSQVRVRLVAVKETQYF. The variable domain in full, with the rest retrieved from reference TRBV14 and TRBJ2-5, is EAGVTQFPSHSVIEKGQTVTLRCDPISGHDNLYWYRRVMGKEIKFLLHFVKESKQDESGMPNNRFLAERTGGTYSTLKVQPAELEDSGVYFCASSQVRVRLVAVKETQYFGPGTRLLVL.

The V gene is TRBV19, the J gene TRBJ1-5, with D unresolved. This CDR3 spans 16 amino acids. The V end lost 1 base, the J end lost 0 bases, and 10 bases lay between the germline ends. In germline, CDR1 is LNHDA, CDR2 SQIVND (reference sequence). CDR3 amino acids: CASSIGDLSSNQPQHF. CDR3 DNA sequence: TGTGCCAGTAGTATAGGAGACTTGTCTAGCAATCAGCCCCAGCATTTT.

This clone showed up just a few times. The chain combines TRBV29-1 with TRBJ1-6; TRBD1 matches 7 bases. The junction had 7 bases not matched to a gene; V was cut back by 6 bases and J by 8 bases. The V gene's germline CDR1 is SQVTM and CDR2 ANQGSEA. CDR3 length: 13 residues. CDR3 nucleotides: TGCAGCGTCCAACAGGGGAGTGATTCACCCCTCCACTTT. The encoded protein is CSVQQGSDSPLHF.

The chain is built from TRBV11-3 and TRBJ1-1; D unresolved. Germline V gives CDR1 SGHNT, CDR2 YENEEA. The CDR3 loop spans 14 amino acids. Trimming pared 5 bases from V and 6 bases from J, leaving 16 bases between. CDR3 in DNA: TGTGCCAGCAGCCAAAGACTGGAAAGTCCTGAAGCTTTCTTT. Protein: CASSQRLESPEAFF.

The J gene is TRBJ1-2, the V gene TRBV4-1; 9 bases map to TRBD1. The CDR3 is 14 amino acids. Germline V gene sequence: CDR1 MGHRA, CDR2 YSYEKL. After removal of 5 bases from V and 6 bases from J, the junction contained 7 bases not matched to a gene. The CDR3 here is CASSGVQGADGYTF. The CDR3 coding sequence is TGCGCCAGCAGCGGAGTACAGGGGGCCGATGGCTACACCTTC.

The genes are TRBV9 and TRBJ2-2; 7 bases agree with TRBD2. V lost 0 bases and J lost 1; bases outside the gene matches: 12. The CDR3 runs 19 residues. The V gene's germline CDR1 is SGDLS and CDR2 YYNGEE. The CDR3 DNA reads TGTGCCAGCAGCGTAGCTTTGGACCAGGGACTACAGAACACCGGGGAGCTGTTTTTT. Encoded protein: CASSVALDQGLQNTGELFF.

The chain links TRBV2 to TRBJ2-5; 12 bases fit TRBD1. The germline gives CDR1 SNHLY, CDR2 FYNNEI. V shed 4 bases and J 4 bases; nucleotides not matched to a gene: 19. The CDR3 spans 20 residues. CDR3 residues: CASSGRDRGPNSFGRETQYF. CDR3 nucleotide sequence: TGTGCCAGCAGTGGTAGGGACAGGGGGCCTAACTCCTTCGGGCGAGAGACCCAGTACTTC.

The rearrangement uses TRBV12-3 or TRBV12-4 and TRBJ1-6; D gene ambiguous. With 8 bases removed from V and 7 bases from J, the gap between germline ends came to 12 bases. This CDR3 contains 13 residues. For the CDR3, the DNA is TGTGCCAGCCGACTTGTTGAAAATTCACCCCTCCACTTT. Protein product: CASRLVENSPLHF.

This chain links TRBV4-2 with TRBJ2-2; weak D call: TRBD2 (6 bases). The CDR3 totals 17 residues. Germline V lookup: CDR1 LGHNA, CDR2 YNFKEQ. Trimming removed 1 base from V and 2 bases from J, with 14 bases in between. CDR3 region: CASSQGTGRGNTGELFF. The CDR3 DNA sequence: TGTGCCAGCAGCCAAGGAACTGGGCGGGGAAACACCGGGGAGCTGTTTTTT.

V is TRBV5-1 and J is TRBJ2-3, with 11 bases that match TRBD2. Looked up from germline, CDR1 is SGHRS and CDR2 is YFSETQ. V gave up 4 bases and J gave up 4 bases; unmatched junction bases: 8. This CDR3 region has 16 residues. This CDR3 is CASSATSGRYADTQYF. Written as DNA, the CDR3 is TGCGCCAGCAGCGCAACTAGCGGGAGATACGCAGATACGCAGTATTTT.

This chain joins TRBV5-1 and TRBJ2-3; 13 bases are a match to TRBD2. CDR1 and CDR2 from the germline V gene are SGHRS and YFSETQ. The CDR3 loop spans 16 amino acids. The V gene end was trimmed by 4 bases and the J gene end by 4 bases; junction bases not matched to a gene: 6. The CDR3 loop is CASSPGTSGNADTQYF. CDR3 DNA sequence: TGCGCCAGCAGCCCTGGGACTAGCGGGAACGCAGATACGCAGTATTTT.

V is TRBV2 and J is TRBJ1-2; D unresolved. The CDR3 is made up of 13 amino acids. The V and J ends lost 8 bases and 0 bases respectively, with 10 bases between them. CDR1 and CDR2 from the germline V gene are SNHLY and FYNNEI. The CDR3 here is CASRSVANYGYTF. CDR3 DNA: TGTGCCAGCCGATCGGTAGCTAACTATGGCTACACCTTC.